These 20 T cell receptor beta chains were sequenced from one sample in a study of cytomegalovirus exposure and HLA in healthy donors. Primers: 60 Vbeta forward and 13 Jbeta reverse. Using immunoSEQ multiplex PCR, the repertoire was profiled, and TCRdb retains in-frame clones only, with some absent. This sample has 150,000 to 200,000 clones, with roughly 85% found just once. The sample consisted of PBMCs. The receptors stem from a woman aged 50 to 60 in good health and CMV-seronegative.

The rearrangement uses TRBV7-9 and TRBJ1-1; 7 bases agree with TRBD1. This CDR3 region has 15 residues. Germline loops: CDR1 SEHNR, CDR2 FQNEAQ (reference sequence). With 5 bases clipped from V and 2 bases from J, the junction kept 8 bases outside the gene matches. The chain's CDR3 is CASSPSGGLNTEAFF. The CDR3 bases are TGTGCCAGCAGCCCCTCAGGGGGGCTCAACACTGAAGCTTTCTTT.

The chain carries TRBV5-1 and TRBJ1-3, with D hard to call. This CDR3 contains 15 residues. Germline CDR1 reads SGHRS; CDR2 reads YFSETQ. Trimming removed 7 bases at V and 3 bases at J, with 17 bases between. CDR3 loop: CASSNLPGFGNTIYF. The CDR3 nucleotides read TGCGCCAGCTCAAACTTACCGGGTTTTGGAAACACCATATATTTT.

This chain joins TRBV6-6 and TRBJ2-2; 8 positions agree with TRBD1. CDR1 is MNHNY, CDR2 SVGAGI, per germline (reference sequence). The trim removed 4 bases at V and 5 bases at J, leaving 9 bases unmatched. The CDR3 is 16 amino acids. The CDR3 reads CASSSTGGIGTGELFF. CDR3 bases: TGTGCCAGCAGTTCAACAGGGGGTATCGGGACCGGGGAGCTGTTTTTT.

This chain uses TRBV28 with TRBJ1-2; 9 bases map to TRBD1. J lost 3 bases, V lost 6 bases, and 8 bases had no gene match. The CDR3 is 15 amino acids. The germline gives CDR1 MDHEN, CDR2 SYDVKM. This chain's CDR3 is CASSRSDRGDYGYTF. DNA of the CDR3: TGTGCCAGCAGCCGCAGCGACAGGGGGGACTATGGCTACACCTTC.

The V gene is TRBV18, the J gene TRBJ1-1, with D unclear. This CDR3 is 14 amino acids long. CDR1 is KGHSH, CDR2 LQKENI, per germline. V gave up 2 bases and J gave up 3 bases, with 10 bases separating them. CDR3 sequence: CASSPNSGDTEAFF. The CDR3 coding sequence is TGTGCCAGCTCACCAAACAGCGGGGACACTGAAGCTTTCTTT.

This chain connects TRBV19 to TRBJ2-1, with 12 bases matching TRBD1. V lost 3 bases to trimming and J lost 9 bases; unmatched junction nucleotides: 6. CDR1 is LNHDA and CDR2 is SQIVND in the germline V gene (reference sequence). The CDR3 spans 15 residues. The CDR3 reads CASSMPGQGASEQFF. In nucleotides, the CDR3 is TGTGCCAGTAGTATGCCGGGACAGGGGGCCAGTGAGCAGTTCTTC.

As concerns this clone: The same CDR3 arises from other DNA sequences in this sample as well. The chain carries TRBV27 and TRBJ2-1; TRBD1 matches 7 bases. CDR3 size: 12 residues. Trimming at V came to 4 bases and at J to 8 bases, leaving 2 bases not matched to a gene. CDR1 and CDR2 from the germline V gene are MNHEY and SMNVEV (reference sequence). The CDR3 bases are TGTGCCAGCAGTTCCCAGGGGGATGAGCAGTTCTTC. Encoded protein: CASSSQGDEQFF.

The V call is TRBV5-1, the J call TRBJ2-5; 12 positions agree with TRBD2. V gave up 3 bases and J gave up 2 bases; unmatched junction bases: 2. Germline V gene sequence: CDR1 SGHRS, CDR2 YFSETQ. The CDR3 consists of 15 residues. CDR3: CASSWTSGVQETQYF. Written as DNA, the CDR3 is TGCGCCAGCAGCTGGACTAGCGGGGTTCAAGAGACCCAGTACTTC.

V is TRBV5-1 and J is TRBJ2-7; 9 nucleotides match TRBD1. J lost 4 bases, V lost 2 bases, and 10 bases had no gene match. There are 16 residues in the CDR3. In germline, CDR1 is SGHRS, CDR2 YFSETQ. CDR3 coding DNA: TGCGCCAGCAGCTTTTTATGGACAGGGGCAGATTACGAGCAGTACTTC. Residues: CASSFLWTGADYEQYF.

The genes are TRBV6-1 and TRBJ2-7; 7 nucleotides line up with TRBD2. This CDR3 comprises 14 residues. CDR1 is MNHNS, CDR2 SASEGT, per germline. The V segment lost 3 bases and the J segment 0 bases; nucleotides outside the gene matches: 2. CDR3 amino acids: CASSDGGSSYEQYF. The CDR3 coding sequence is TGTGCCAGCAGTGATGGCGGGAGCTCCTACGAGCAGTACTTC.

This chain joins TRBV27 and TRBJ2-1; the match to TRBD2 covers 13 bases. Germline CDR1 and CDR2: MNHEY and SMNVEV (reference sequence). J gave up 2 bases and V 2 bases, and 6 bases lay outside the gene matches. The CDR3 sequence is 18 residues long. CDR3 DNA: TGTGCCAGCAGTTTAAGAGGGACTAGCGGGGCCACCTACAATGAGCAGTTCTTC. It encodes CASSLRGTSGATYNEQFF.

The V call is TRBV2, the J call TRBJ1-1; 8 positions match TRBD1. Germline V gene sequence: CDR1 SNHLY, CDR2 FYNNEI. CDR3 length: 15 residues. With 3 bases clipped from V and 7 bases from J, the junction kept 10 bases outside the gene matches. The CDR3 is CASSEVTGVAGEAFF. The CDR3, as DNA: TGTGCCAGCAGTGAGGTGACAGGGGTGGCTGGTGAAGCTTTCTTT.

This chain joins TRBV11-2 and TRBJ2-7, with 7 bases that match TRBD1. Germline assignment: CDR1 SGHAT and CDR2 FQNNGV. The CDR3 length is 16 residues. The V and J ends lost 1 base and 2 bases, in that order; junction bases with no gene match: 8. As DNA, the CDR3 is TGTGCCAGCAGCTTAGGTGCACGGGACAGTGCCTACGAGCAGTACTTC. It yields the protein CASSLGARDSAYEQYF.

The chain employs TRBV28 and TRBJ1-3, with D perhaps TRBD1 (5 bases). CDR3 length: 16 residues. Looked up from germline, CDR1 is MDHEN and CDR2 is SYDVKM. V dropped 1 base and J dropped 1 base, with 11 bases sitting between them. The CDR3 sequence: CASSLYGQGSGNTIYF. The CDR3 nucleotides read TGTGCCAGCAGTTTATATGGTCAGGGATCTGGAAACACCATATATTTT. Filled out from reference TRBV28 and TRBJ1-3, the complete variable domain reads DVKVTQSSRYLVKRTGEKVFLECVQDMDHENMFWYRQDPGLGLRLIYFSYDVKMKEKGDIPEGYSVSREKKERFSLILESASTNQTSMYLCASSLYGQGSGNTIYFGEGSWLTVV.

This clone has only a few counts. The identical CDR3 is also encoded by other nucleotide sequences in the sample. This chain joins TRBV6-4 and TRBJ2-3; a weak D match, TRBD2 (7 bases). This CDR3 has 15 amino acids. Germline values: CDR1 MRHNA, CDR2 SNTAGT. Deletions cut 0 bases from V and 4 bases from J, with 11 bases between. CDR3 DNA sequence: TGTGCCAGCAGTGACTCGACGGGGGGCGCAGATACGCAGTATTTT. Protein sequence: CASSDSTGGADTQYF.

The chain has TRBV4-3 and TRBJ1-4, with 7 bases fitting TRBD1. Germline lookup yields CDR1 LGHNA and CDR2 YSLEER. Trimming cost V 1 base and J 10 bases; bases outside gene matches: 15. The CDR3 is made up of 17 amino acids. The CDR3 DNA reads TGCGCCAGCAGCCAAGGTACTCCGGGACAGCCTACGGCAAAACTGTTTTTT. It yields the protein CASSQGTPGQPTAKLFF.

This clone was seen only once. J is TRBJ1-2 and V is TRBV7-9; 8 bases align to TRBD1. V shed 1 base, J shed 4 bases, and the junction held 5 bases outside the gene matches. The CDR3 is made up of 15 amino acids. Germline CDR1 SEHNR, CDR2 FQNEAQ (reference sequence). For the CDR3, the DNA is TGTGCCAGCAGCTTAGACCAGGGGGCCATCTATGGCTACACCTTC. Translating gives CASSLDQGAIYGYTF.

This clone came up a few times. The chain recombines TRBV27 with TRBJ2-7; possible D gene TRBD2, 6 bases. The CDR3 sequence is 14 residues long. Per germline, CDR1 MNHEY and CDR2 SMNVEV (reference sequence). V was cut by 4 bases and J by 2 bases, with 12 bases left in between. This chain's CDR3 is CASSYSGVAYEQYF. The DNA of the CDR3 is TGTGCCAGCAGTTACTCGGGGGTGGCCTACGAGCAGTACTTC.

The CDR3 DNA is TGTGCCAGCAGCCCCCCAGCGGGAGCCTACGAGCAGTACTTC. Its translation: CASSPPAGAYEQYF. This sequence joins TRBV7-9 and TRBJ2-7, with TRBD2 identical over 8 bases. J gave up 2 bases and V 5 bases, and 5 bases lay outside the gene matches. Germline V gene lookup returns CDR1 SEHNR and CDR2 FQNEAQ (reference sequence). The CDR3 is made up of 14 amino acids.

The chain uses TRBV29-1 and TRBJ1-4, with D maybe TRBD1 (5 bases). This CDR3 is 13 amino acids long. The V end was cut by 7 bases, the J end by 3 bases, with 12 bases between. Germline V lookup: CDR1 SQVTM, CDR2 ANQGSEA. The CDR3: CSAGAGANEKLFF. DNA for the CDR3: TGCAGCGCCGGGGCGGGGGCTAATGAAAAACTGTTTTTT.